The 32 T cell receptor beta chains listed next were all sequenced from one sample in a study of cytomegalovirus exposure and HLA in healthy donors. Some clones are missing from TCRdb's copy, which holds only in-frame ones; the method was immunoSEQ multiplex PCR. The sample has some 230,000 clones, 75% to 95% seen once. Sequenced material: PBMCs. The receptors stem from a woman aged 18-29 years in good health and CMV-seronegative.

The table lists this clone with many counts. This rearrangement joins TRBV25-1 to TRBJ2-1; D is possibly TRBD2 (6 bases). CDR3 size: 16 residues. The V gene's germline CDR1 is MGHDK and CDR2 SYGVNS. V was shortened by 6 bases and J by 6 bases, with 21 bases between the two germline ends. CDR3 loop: CASRVSRGEGLNEQFF. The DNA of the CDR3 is TGTGCCAGCAGAGTTAGTCGGGGAGAGGGACTCAATGAGCAGTTCTTC.

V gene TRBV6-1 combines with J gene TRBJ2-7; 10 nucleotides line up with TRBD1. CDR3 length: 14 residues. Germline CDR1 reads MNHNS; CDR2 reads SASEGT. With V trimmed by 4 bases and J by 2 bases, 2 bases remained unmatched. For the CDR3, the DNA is TGTGCCAGCAGTGGACAGGGGGCTCCCTACGAGCAGTACTTC. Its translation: CASSGQGAPYEQYF.

The CDR3 sequence is CASSVGTGAAYGYTF. CDR3 DNA sequence: TGTGCCAGCAGCGTAGGGACGGGAGCGGCCTATGGCTACACCTTC. This chain links TRBV9 with TRBJ1-2; no clear D gene. Germline V CDR1 and CDR2: SGDLS, YYNGEE. The CDR3 length is 15 residues. V lost 0 bases and J 4 bases, leaving 13 bases between the germline ends.

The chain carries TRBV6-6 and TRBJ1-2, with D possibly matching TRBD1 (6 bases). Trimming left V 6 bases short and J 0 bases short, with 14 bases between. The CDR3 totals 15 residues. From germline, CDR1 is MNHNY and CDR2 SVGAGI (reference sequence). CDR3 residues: CASSLLTGANYGYTF. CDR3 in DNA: TGTGCCAGCAGCCTCCTGACAGGTGCTAACTATGGCTACACCTTC.

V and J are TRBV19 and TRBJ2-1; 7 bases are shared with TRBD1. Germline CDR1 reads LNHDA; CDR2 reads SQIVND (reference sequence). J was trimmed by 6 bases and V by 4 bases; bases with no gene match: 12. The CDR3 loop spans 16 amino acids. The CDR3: CASSTPGQMVTNEQFF. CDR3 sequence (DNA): TGTGCCAGTAGTACACCGGGACAGATGGTAACCAATGAGCAGTTCTTC.

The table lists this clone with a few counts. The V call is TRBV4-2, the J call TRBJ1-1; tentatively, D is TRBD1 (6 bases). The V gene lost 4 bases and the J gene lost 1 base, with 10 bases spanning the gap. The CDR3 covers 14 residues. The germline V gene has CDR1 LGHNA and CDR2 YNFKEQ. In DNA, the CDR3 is TGTGCCAGCAGCCCGTGGACAGAGAACACTGAAGCTTTCTTT. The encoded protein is CASSPWTENTEAFF.

The DNA of the CDR3 is TGTGCCAGCCGAGCCAGGGCCACAGATACGCAGTATTTT. Residues: CASRARATDTQYF. This chain joins TRBV6-1 and TRBJ2-3, with TRBD1 as a possible D gene (5 bases). Trimming removed 8 bases at V and 2 bases at J, with 11 bases between. The CDR3 is made up of 13 amino acids. CDR1 is MNHNS and CDR2 is SASEGT in the germline V gene.

The CDR3 region has the DNA TGTGCCAGCAGCCAGGAGCCTGGACTAGCGGGAGGATACGAGGCAGATACGCAGTATTTT. Translated, it gives CASSQEPGLAGGYEADTQYF. The J gene is TRBJ2-3, the V gene TRBV4-2, with 14 positions matching TRBD2. The CDR3 spans 20 residues. Germline V gene lookup returns CDR1 LGHNA and CDR2 YNFKEQ. With V trimmed by 3 bases and J by 4 bases, 15 bases remained unmatched.

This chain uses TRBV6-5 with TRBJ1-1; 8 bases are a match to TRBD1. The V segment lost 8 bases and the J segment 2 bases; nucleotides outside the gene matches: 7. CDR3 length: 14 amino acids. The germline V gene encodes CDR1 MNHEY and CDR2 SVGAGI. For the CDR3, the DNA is TGTGCCAGCCGAGGCACAGGGGGAAACACTGAAGCTTTCTTT. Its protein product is CASRGTGGNTEAFF.

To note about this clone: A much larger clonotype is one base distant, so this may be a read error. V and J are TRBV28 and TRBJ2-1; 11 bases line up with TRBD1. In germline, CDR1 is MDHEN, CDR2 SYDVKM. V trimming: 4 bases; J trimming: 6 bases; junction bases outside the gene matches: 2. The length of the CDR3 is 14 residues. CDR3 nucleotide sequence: TGTGCCAGCAGTTCCGGGACAGGGGGCAATGAGCAGTTCTTC. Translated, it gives CASSSGTGGNEQFF.

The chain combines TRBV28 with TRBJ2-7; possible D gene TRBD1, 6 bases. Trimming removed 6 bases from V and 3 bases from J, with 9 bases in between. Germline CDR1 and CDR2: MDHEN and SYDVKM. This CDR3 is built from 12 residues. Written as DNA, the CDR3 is TGTGCCAGCAGACCAGGGGTCTACGAGCAGTACTTC. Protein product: CASRPGVYEQYF.

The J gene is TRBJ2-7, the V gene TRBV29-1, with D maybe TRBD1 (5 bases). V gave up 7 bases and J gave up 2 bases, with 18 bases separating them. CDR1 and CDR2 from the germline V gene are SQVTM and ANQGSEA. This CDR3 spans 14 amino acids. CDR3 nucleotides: TGCAGCGCGCGCGACAGCCTCGGCACCTACGAGCAGTACTTC. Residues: CSARDSLGTYEQYF.

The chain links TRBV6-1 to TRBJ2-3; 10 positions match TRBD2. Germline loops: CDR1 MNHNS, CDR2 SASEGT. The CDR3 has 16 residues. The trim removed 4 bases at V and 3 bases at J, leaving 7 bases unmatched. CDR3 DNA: TGTGCCAGCAGTGCCTCTAGCGGGAGAGGAACAGATACGCAGTATTTT. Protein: CASSASSGRGTDTQYF.

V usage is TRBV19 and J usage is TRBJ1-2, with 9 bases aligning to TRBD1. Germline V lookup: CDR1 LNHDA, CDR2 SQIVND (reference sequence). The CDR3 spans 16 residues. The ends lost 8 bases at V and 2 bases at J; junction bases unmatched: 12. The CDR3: CASGTGRLSGNYGYTF. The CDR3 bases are TGTGCCAGTGGGACAGGGCGCTTAAGTGGAAACTATGGCTACACCTTC.

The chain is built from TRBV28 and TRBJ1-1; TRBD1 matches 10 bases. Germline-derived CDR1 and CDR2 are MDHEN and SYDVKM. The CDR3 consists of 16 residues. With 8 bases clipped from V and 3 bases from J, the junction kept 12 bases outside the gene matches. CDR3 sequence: CASLRDRGLRDTEAFF. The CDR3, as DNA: TGTGCCAGCCTTCGGGACAGGGGACTCAGAGACACTGAAGCTTTCTTT.

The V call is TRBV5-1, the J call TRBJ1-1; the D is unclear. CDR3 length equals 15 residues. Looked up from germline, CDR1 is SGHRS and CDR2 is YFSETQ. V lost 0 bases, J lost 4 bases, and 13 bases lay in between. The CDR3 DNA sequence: TGCGCCAGCAGCTTGGTCATTGCGGGAATCACTGAAGCTTTCTTT. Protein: CASSLVIAGITEAFF.

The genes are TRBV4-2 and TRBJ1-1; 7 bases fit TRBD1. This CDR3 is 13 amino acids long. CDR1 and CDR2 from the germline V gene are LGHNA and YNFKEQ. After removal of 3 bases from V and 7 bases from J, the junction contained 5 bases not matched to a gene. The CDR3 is CASSQRDRDEAFF. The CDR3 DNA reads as TGTGCCAGCAGCCAGCGAGACAGGGATGAAGCTTTCTTT.

CDR3 loop: CASSLSRTSDEQYF. The CDR3 bases are TGTGCCAGCAGCTTATCTCGGACTAGCGACGAGCAGTACTTC. V usage is TRBV11-3 and J usage is TRBJ2-7; 9 positions match TRBD2. Trimming at V came to 2 bases and at J to 5 bases, leaving 4 bases not matched to a gene. CDR3 length: 14 residues. The germline V gene has CDR1 SGHNT and CDR2 YENEEA.

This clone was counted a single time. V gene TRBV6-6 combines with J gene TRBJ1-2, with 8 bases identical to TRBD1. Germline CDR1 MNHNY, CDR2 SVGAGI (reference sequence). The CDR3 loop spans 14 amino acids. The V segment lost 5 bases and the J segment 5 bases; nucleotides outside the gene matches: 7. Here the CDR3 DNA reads TGTGCCAGCAGTAGTGGACAGGGACGGTATGGCTACACCTTC. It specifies CASSSGQGRYGYTF.

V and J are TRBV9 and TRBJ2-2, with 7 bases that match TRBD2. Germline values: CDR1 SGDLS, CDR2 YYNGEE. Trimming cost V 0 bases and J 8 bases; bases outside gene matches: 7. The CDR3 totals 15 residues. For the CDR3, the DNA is TGTGCCAGCAGCGTAGCGGGAGGATTCGCTGGGGAGCTGTTTTTT. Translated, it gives CASSVAGGFAGELFF.

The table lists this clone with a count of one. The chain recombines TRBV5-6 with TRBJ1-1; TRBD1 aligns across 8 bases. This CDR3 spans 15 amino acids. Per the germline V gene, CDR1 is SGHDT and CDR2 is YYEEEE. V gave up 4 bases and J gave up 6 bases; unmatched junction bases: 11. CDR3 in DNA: TGTGCCAGCAGCCAGATACAGGGGGGGTTCGCTGAAGCTTTCTTT. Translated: CASSQIQGGFAEAFF.

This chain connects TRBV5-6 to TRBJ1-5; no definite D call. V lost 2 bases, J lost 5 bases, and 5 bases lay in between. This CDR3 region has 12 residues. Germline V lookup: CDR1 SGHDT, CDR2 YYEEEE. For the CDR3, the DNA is TGTGCCAGCAGCTTCGTAGATCAGCCCCAGCATTTT. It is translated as CASSFVDQPQHF.

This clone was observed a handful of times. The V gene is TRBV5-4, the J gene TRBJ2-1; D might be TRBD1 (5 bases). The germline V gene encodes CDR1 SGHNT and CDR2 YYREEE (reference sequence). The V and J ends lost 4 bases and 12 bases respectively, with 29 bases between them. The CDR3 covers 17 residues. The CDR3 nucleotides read TGTGCCAGCAGCGAAAATCGACAGTCCTCCGCTCTACAAGGGCAGTTCTTC. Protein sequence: CASSENRQSSALQGQFF.

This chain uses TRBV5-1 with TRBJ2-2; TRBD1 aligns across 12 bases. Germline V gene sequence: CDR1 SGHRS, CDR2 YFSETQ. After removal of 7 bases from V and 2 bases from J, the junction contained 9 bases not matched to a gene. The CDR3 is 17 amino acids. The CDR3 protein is CASDPGTGGINTGELFF. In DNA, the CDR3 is TGCGCCAGCGACCCAGGGACAGGGGGCATAAACACCGGGGAGCTGTTTTTT.

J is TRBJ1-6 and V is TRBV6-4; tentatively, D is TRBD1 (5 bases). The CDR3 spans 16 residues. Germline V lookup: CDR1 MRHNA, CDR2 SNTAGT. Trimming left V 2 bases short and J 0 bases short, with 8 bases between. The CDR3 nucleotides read TGTGCCAGCAGTGACCGGGGGGACTCCTATAATTCACCCCTCCACTTT. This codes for CASSDRGDSYNSPLHF.

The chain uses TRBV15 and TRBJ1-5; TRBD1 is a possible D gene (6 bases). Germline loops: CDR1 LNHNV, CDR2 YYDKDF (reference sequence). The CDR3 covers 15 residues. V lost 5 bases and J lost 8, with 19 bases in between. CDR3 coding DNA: TGTGCCACCAGCGTCGGACAGCCTGGGGGTGAGCCCCAGCATTTT. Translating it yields CATSVGQPGGEPQHF.

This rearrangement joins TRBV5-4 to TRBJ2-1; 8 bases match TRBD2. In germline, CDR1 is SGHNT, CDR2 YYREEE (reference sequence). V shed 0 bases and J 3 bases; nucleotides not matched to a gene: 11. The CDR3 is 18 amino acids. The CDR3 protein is CASSLASSGRADYNEQFF. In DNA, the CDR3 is TGTGCCAGCAGCTTGGCAAGTTCCGGGAGGGCCGACTACAATGAGCAGTTCTTC.

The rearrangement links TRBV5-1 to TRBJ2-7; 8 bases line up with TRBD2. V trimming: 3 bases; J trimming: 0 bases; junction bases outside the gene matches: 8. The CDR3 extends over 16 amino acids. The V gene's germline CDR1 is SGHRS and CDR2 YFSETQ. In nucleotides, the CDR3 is TGCGCCAGCAGCTCGGGGGGGAGGCTAAGCTCCTACGAGCAGTACTTC. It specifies CASSSGGRLSSYEQYF.

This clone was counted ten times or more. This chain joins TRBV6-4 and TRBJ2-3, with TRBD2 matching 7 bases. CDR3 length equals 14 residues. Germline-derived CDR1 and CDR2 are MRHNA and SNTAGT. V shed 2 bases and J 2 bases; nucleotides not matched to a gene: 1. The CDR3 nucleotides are TGTGCCAGCAGTGACGGGAGGGCCACAGATACGCAGTATTTT. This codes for CASSDGRATDTQYF.

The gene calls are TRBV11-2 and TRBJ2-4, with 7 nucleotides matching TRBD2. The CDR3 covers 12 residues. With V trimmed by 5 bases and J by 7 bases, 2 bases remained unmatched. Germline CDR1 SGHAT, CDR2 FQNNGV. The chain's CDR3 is CASSSSGNIQYF. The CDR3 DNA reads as TGTGCCAGCAGCAGTAGCGGGAACATTCAGTACTTC.

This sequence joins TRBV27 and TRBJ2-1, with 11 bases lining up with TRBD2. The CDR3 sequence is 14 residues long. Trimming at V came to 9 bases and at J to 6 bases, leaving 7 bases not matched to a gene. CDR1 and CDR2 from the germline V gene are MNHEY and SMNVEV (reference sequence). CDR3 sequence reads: CASHPSGRLNEQFF. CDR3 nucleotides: TGTGCCAGTCATCCTAGCGGGAGGCTCAATGAGCAGTTCTTC.

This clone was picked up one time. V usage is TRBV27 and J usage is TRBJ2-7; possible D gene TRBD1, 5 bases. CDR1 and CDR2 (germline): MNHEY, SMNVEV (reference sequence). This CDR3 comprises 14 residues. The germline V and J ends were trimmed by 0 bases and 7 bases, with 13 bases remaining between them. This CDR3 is CASSLSGRAREQYF. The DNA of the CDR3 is TGTGCCAGCAGTTTATCAGGCAGGGCACGGGAGCAGTACTTC.